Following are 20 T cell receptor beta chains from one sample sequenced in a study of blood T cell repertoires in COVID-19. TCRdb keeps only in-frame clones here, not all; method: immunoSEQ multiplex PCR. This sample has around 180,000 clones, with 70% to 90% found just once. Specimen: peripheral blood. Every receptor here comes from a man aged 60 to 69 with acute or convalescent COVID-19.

CDR3 in amino acids: CASSESGAEKLFF. DNA for the CDR3: TGTGCCAGCAGTGAGTCTGGGGCGGAAAAACTGTTTTTT. The rearrangement joins TRBV6-1 to TRBJ1-4; tentatively, D is TRBD1 (5 bases). The length of the CDR3 is 13 residues. Between the trimmed V and J ends, which lost 3 bases and 8 bases, there was a span of 10 bases. CDR1 and CDR2 (germline): MNHNS, SASEGT.

DNA for the CDR3: TGTGCCAGCAGTCCTACAGGGTCGCGGGAGCAGTTCTTC. It is translated as CASSPTGSREQFF. V and J are TRBV28 and TRBJ2-1, with D possibly being TRBD1 (6 bases). There are 13 residues in the CDR3. V was pared by 5 bases and J by 10 bases, with 15 bases between. Germline loops: CDR1 MDHEN, CDR2 SYDVKM.

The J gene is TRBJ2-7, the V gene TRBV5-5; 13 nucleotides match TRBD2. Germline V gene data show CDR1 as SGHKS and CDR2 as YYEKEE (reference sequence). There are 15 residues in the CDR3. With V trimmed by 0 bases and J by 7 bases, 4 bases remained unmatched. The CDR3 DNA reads TGTGCCAGCAGCTTGGGGGGGACTAGCGGGATTGAGCAGTACTTC. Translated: CASSLGGTSGIEQYF.

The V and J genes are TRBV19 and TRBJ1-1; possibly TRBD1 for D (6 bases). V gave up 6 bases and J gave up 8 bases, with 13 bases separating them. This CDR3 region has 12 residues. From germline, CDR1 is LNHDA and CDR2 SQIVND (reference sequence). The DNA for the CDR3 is TGTGCCAGTAGCCCCGGGACACCAGAAGCTTTCTTT. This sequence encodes CASSPGTPEAFF.

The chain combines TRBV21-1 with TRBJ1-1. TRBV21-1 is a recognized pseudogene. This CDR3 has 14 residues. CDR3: CASSKRGNGTEAFF. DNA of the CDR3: TGTGCCAGCAGCAAACGGGGTAACGGCACTGAAGCTTTCTTT.

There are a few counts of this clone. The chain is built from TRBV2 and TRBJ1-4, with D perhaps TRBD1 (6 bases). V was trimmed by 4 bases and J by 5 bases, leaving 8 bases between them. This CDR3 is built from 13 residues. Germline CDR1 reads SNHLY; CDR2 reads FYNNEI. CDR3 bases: TGTGCCAGCAGTGGGACAGTAAATGAAAAACTGTTTTTT. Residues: CASSGTVNEKLFF.

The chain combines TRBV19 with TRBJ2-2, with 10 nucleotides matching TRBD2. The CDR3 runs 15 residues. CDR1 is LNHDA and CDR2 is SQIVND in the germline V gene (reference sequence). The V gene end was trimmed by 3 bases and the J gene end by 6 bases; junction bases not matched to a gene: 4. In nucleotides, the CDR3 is TGTGCCAGTAGTATGGCTAGCGGGAGATCCGGGGAGCTGTTTTTT. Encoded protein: CASSMASGRSGELFF.

CDR3 sequence reads: CASSASLAGVSEQFF. CDR3 bases: TGTGCCAGCAGTGCTTCCCTAGCGGGAGTTTCGGAGCAGTTCTTC. The chain links TRBV6-4 to TRBJ2-1; 10 bases are a match to TRBD2. With 4 bases clipped from V and 10 bases from J, the junction kept 10 bases outside the gene matches. Germline CDR1 is MRHNA and CDR2 is SNTAGT. The CDR3 totals 15 residues.

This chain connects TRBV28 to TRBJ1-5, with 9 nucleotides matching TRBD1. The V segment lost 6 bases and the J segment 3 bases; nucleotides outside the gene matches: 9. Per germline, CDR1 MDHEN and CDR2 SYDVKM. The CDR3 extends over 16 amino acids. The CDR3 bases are TGTGCCAGCAGCCCGAGCGGGACAGGGCCCAATCAGCCCCAGCATTTT. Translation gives CASSPSGTGPNQPQHF.

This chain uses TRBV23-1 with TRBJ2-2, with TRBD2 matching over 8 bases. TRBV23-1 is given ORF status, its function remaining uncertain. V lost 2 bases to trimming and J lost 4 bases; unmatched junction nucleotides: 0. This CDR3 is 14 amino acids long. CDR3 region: CASSQRGGTGELFF. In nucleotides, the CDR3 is TGCGCCAGCAGTCAACGGGGGGGCACCGGGGAGCTGTTTTTT.

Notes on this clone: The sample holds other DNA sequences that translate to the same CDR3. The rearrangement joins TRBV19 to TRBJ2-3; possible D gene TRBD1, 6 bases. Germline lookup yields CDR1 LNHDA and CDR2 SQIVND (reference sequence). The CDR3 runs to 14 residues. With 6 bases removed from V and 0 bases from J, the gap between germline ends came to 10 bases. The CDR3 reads CASRRQGSTDTQYF. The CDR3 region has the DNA TGTGCCAGTAGGAGGCAGGGGAGCACAGATACGCAGTATTTT.

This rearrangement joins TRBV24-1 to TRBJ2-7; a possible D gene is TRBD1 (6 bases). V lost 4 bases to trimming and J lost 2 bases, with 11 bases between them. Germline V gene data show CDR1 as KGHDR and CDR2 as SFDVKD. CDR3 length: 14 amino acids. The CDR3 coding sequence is TGTGCCACCAGTGACCCGGGACAAGCCTACGAGCAGTACTTC. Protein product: CATSDPGQAYEQYF.

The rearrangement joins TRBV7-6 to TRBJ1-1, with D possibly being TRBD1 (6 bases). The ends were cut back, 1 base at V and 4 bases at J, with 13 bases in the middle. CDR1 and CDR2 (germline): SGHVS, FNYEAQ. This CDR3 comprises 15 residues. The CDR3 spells CASSLEGRGGTEAFF. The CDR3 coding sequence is TGTGCCAGCAGCTTAGAGGGCAGGGGCGGCACTGAAGCTTTCTTT.

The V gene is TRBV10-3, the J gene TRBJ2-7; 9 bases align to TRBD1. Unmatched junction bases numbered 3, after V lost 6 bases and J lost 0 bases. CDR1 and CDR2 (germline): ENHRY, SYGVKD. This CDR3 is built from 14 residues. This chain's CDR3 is CAISGTGNSYEQYF. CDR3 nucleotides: TGTGCCATCAGCGGGACAGGGAACTCCTACGAGCAGTACTTC.

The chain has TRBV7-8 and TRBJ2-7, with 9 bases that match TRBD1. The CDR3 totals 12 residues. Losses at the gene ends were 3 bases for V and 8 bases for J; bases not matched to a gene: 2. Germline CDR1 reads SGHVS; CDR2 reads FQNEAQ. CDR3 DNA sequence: TGTGCCAGCAGCTTGGACAGGGGACAGCAGTACTTC. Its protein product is CASSLDRGQQYF.

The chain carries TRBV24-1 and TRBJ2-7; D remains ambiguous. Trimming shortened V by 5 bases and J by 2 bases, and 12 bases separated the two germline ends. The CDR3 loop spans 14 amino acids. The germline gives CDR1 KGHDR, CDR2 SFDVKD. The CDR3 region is CATSAGGPTYEQYF. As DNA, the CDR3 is TGTGCCACCAGTGCCGGCGGTCCCACCTACGAGCAGTACTTC.

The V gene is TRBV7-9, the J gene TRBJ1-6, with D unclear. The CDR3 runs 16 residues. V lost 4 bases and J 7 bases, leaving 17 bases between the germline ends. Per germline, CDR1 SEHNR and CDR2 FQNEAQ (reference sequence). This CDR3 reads CASSSILGTGNSPLHF. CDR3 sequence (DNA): TGTGCCAGCAGCTCGATCCTCGGAACGGGGAATTCACCCCTCCACTTT.

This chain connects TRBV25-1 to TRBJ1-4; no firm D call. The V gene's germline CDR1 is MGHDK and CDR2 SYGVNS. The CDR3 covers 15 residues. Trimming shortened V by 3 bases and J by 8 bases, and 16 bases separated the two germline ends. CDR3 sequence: CASSEDGRAGEKLFF. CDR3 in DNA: TGTGCCAGCAGTGAGGATGGGCGGGCTGGGGAAAAACTGTTTTTT. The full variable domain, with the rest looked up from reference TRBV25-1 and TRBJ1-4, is EADIYQTPRYLVIGTGKKITLECSQTMGHDKMYWYQQDPGMELHLIHYSYGVNSTEKGDLSSESTVSRIRTEHFPLTLESARPSHTSQYLCASSEDGRAGEKLFFGSGTQLSVL.

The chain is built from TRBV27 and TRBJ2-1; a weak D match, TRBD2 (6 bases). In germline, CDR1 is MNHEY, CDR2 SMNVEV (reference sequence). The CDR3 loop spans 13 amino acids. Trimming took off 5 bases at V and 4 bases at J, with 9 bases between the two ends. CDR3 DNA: TGTGCCAGCAGTCCACGGGGGTACAATGAGCAGTTCTTC. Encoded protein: CASSPRGYNEQFF.

The CDR3 coding sequence is TGTGCCAGCAGCCAAGACAGGGGGTCTGGCTACACCTTC. This gives the protein CASSQDRGSGYTF. V and J are TRBV5-6 and TRBJ1-2, with 9 bases lining up with TRBD1. CDR3 length equals 13 residues. Germline values: CDR1 SGHDT, CDR2 YYEEEE. V shed 4 bases, J shed 7 bases, and the junction held 5 bases outside the gene matches.